This entry describes one T cell receptor (beta chain). This specimen comes from a study of blood T cell repertoires in COVID-19. Overall study: Sample material is recorded as cDNA or gDNA derived from T cells, B-cell-depleted T cells, or PBMCs.

Assay: immunoSEQ multiplex PCR; the TCRdb copy retains only in-frame clones and omits some. The data contain 200,000 or so clones, around 80% of them singletons. This CDR3 has 14 amino acids. V was clipped by 5 bases and J by 4 bases, with 15 bases between them. Germline CDR1 reads SGHTA; CDR2 reads FQGTGA. What was sequenced was peripheral blood. This TCR was sampled from a woman in her sixties or seventies with acute or convalescent COVID-19. This rearrangement joins TRBV7-3 to TRBJ2-7; possible D gene TRBD1, 5 bases. The CDR3 sequence is CASSPAFGAYEQYF. DNA of the CDR3: TGTGCCAGCAGCCCCGCGTTTGGGGCGTACGAGCAGTACTTC.